The present entry profiles one T cell receptor beta chain with its context. This sample was included in a study of shared clonotypes between healthy human individuals. Profiled with immunoSEQ multiplex PCR; TCRdb holds only in-frame clones, not every one. The repertoire has about 1.5 million clones, under 99% of them found once; the top ten carry about 0.42%. The J segment lost 3 bases and the V segment lost 2 bases, leaving 3 bases of the junction unmatched. The CDR3 loop spans 16 amino acids. Per germline, CDR1 SEHNR and CDR2 FQNEAQ (reference sequence). The receptor was isolated from a man between 25 and 39 years old in good health. Sequencing was done on a sample of naive CD4+ T cells sorted from blood. As for subset: CD45RA+ positively selected. The rearrangement links TRBV7-9 to TRBJ2-1; TRBD2 agrees at 11 bases. The CDR3 DNA reads as TGTGCCAGCAGCTTAATAGCGGGAGGGGGCTACAATGAGCAGTTCTTC. Translated: CASSLIAGGGYNEQFF.